Sequencing of this T cell receptor (beta chain) was carried out in a study of cytomegalovirus exposure and HLA in healthy donors. Study overall: Inside one of the first data releases sat about 85 million unique TCRs taken from HLA-typed donors.

Notes on the study in general: Despite most TCR sequences being rare, some public TCRs occurred in many donors.

PCR employed 60 Vbeta and 13 Jbeta primers. Profiled with immunoSEQ multiplex PCR; TCRdb holds only in-frame clones, not every one. The sample holds 150,000 or so clones, 60% to 80% seen once. There are 18 residues in the CDR3. Germline V gives CDR1 SEHNR, CDR2 FQNEAQ (reference sequence). V shed 3 bases and J 8 bases; nucleotides not matched to a gene: 18. To note about this clone: The antigen remains undetermined.

This TCR was sampled from a man aged 35-49 years in good health and CMV-seronegative. Input material: PBMCs. The chain recombines TRBV7-9 with TRBJ2-1, with 8 bases identical to TRBD2. The CDR3 nucleotides read TGTGCCAGCAGCTTGCCCCTCCTCGGGGAGCGGGGGTACCATGAGCAGTTCTTC. Protein sequence: CASSLPLLGERGYHEQFF. The variable domain in full, completed from reference TRBV7-9 and TRBJ2-1, reads DTGVSQNPRHKITKRGQNVTFRCDPISEHNRLYWYRQTLGQGPEFLTYFQNEAQLEKSRLLSDRFSAERPKGSFSTLEIQRTEQGDSAMYLCASSLPLLGERGYHEQFFGPGTRLTVL.